This T cell receptor (beta chain) was profiled in a study of blood T cell repertoires in COVID-19. Study overall: Some COVID-19 samples were acute and others convalescent; all came from the United States, Italy and Spain. Nucleic acid was either cDNA or gDNA, and it came from T cells, B-cell-depleted T cells, or PBMCs.

The length of the CDR3 is 12 residues. Trimming cost V 6 bases and J 2 bases; bases outside gene matches: 2. Germline-derived CDR1 and CDR2 are GTSNPN and SVGIG (reference sequence). Authors' processing steps: Reference gene primers were amplified, and this amplification served to estimate nucleated cell counts. Using immunoSEQ multiplex PCR, the repertoire was profiled, and TCRdb retains in-frame clones only, with some absent. The V and J calls and clone size come from that table; D and trimming were worked out from the DNA. The data contain some 60,000 clones, almost 90% of them singletons. Sequencing was performed on peripheral blood. The sequence came from a man aged 55 to 69 with acute or convalescent COVID-19. The chain links TRBV30 to TRBJ1-2; 8 bases are a match to TRBD1. The CDR3 DNA sequence: TGTGCCTGCCGACAGGGGAACTATGGCTACACCTTC. This sequence encodes CACRQGNYGYTF.